This T cell receptor (beta chain) was sequenced for a study of radiotherapy plus CTLA-4 blockade in lung cancer. The CDR3 loop spans 16 amino acids. Deletions cut 0 bases from V and 2 bases from J, with 14 bases between. The V gene's germline CDR1 is SGHTA and CDR2 FQGNSA. This clone was seen a handful of times. Repertoires were generated with immunoSEQ multiplex PCR, while TCRdb's copy carries only in-frame clones and drops some. The data contain fewer than 55,000 clones, 70% to 80% of them seen just once; the ten biggest clones take up approximately 2.4%. The specimen was peripheral blood, collected from a patient treated with radiotherapy plus ipilimumab. This receptor was taken from a human donor with non-small cell lung cancer whose response to radiotherapy plus ipilimumab could not be evaluated. This chain uses TRBV7-2 with TRBJ2-7; D is ambiguous. This chain's CDR3 is CASSLAVLGPTYEQYF. CDR3 sequence (DNA): TGTGCCAGCAGCTTAGCTGTGTTGGGCCCCACCTACGAGCAGTACTTC.